A single T cell receptor beta chain is shown here with its context. The sample is drawn from a study of blood T cell repertoires in COVID-19. Study-level information: Acute-phase and convalescent COVID-19 samples originated in the United States, Italy and Spain.

TCRdb keeps only in-frame clones here, not all; method: immunoSEQ multiplex PCR. The sample yields hundreds of thousands of clones, roughly nine tenths seen once. Sequencing was done on a sample of peripheral blood. This receptor was taken from a man in his fifties or sixties who had recovered from COVID-19.

The CDR3 DNA sequence: TGTGCCAGCAGTGAAGGAACGCGCGAAGCTTTCTTT. As protein: CASSEGTREAFF. The J gene is TRBJ1-1, the V gene TRBV6-1; D ambiguous. V was trimmed by 1 base and J by 8 bases, leaving 8 bases between them. Germline CDR1 reads MNHNS; CDR2 reads SASEGT. The CDR3 is 12 amino acids.